The rows below give T cell receptor beta chains drawn from one sample of a study of cytomegalovirus exposure and HLA in healthy donors. Libraries were prepared by immunoSEQ multiplex PCR; TCRdb keeps only in-frame clonotypes and omits some of them. Of roughly 63,000 clones listed, 71% were seen once; the top ten hold around a quarter. Sequences were obtained from PBMCs. All receptors derive from a man in his forties or fifties in good health and CMV-seropositive. Both conserved end residues are part of each CDR3. D genes are given only for firm matches. Size values are once, few and many counts, or a class for expanded clones, and some rows have none.

CDR3 length	J gene	clone size	V gene	D gene	CDR3 DNA	CDR3 protein
13	TRBJ2-1	few	TRBV5-1	-	TGCGCCAGCAGCTTGGAAGGACAGAGGGAGCAGTTCTTC	CASSLEGQREQFF
12	TRBJ2-7	-	TRBV14	-	TGTGCCAGCAGCCAAGCCAGGAACGAGCAGTACTTC	CASSQARNEQYF
16	TRBJ1-2	-	TRBV5-1	TRBD1	TGCGCCAGCAGCTCCGATCCGGGACAGGGCATCTATGGCTACACCTTC	CASSSDPGQGIYGYTF
16	TRBJ2-1	once	TRBV5-6	TRBD2	TGTGCCAGCAGCCAAGGTCGACTAGCCTCCTACAATGAGCAGTTCTTC	CASSQGRLASYNEQFF
12	TRBJ1-2	-	TRBV29-1	-	TGCAGCGCGATGGACGGAGGCTATGGCTACACCTTC	CSAMDGGYGYTF
14	TRBJ1-2	-	TRBV6-5	-	TGTGCCAGCAGTCCCCGGGGGGGAAACTATGGCTACACCTTC	CASSPRGGNYGYTF
16	TRBJ2-1	-	TRBV5-4	TRBD1	TGTGCCAGCAGCCCGACGGGGGACAGGGTTTACAATGAGCAGTTCTTC	CASSPTGDRVYNEQFF
15	TRBJ2-1	-	TRBV7-9	TRBD1	TGTGCCAGCAGCTTAGGGACAGGGGGCGGGCATGAGCAGTTCTTC	CASSLGTGGGHEQFF
17	TRBJ2-3	-	TRBV19	TRBD1	TGTGCCAGTAGCCGCCGCGTTGAGACAGGGCGCACAGATACGCAGTATTTT	CASSRRVETGRTDTQYF
13	TRBJ1-3	once	TRBV6-5	TRBD1	TGTGCCAGCAGTGGGACAGGTGGAAACACCATATATTTT	CASSGTGGNTIYF
14	TRBJ1-1	-	TRBV2	-	TGTGCCAGCAGACGGAGGGGTGGCGGCACTGAAGCTTTCTTT	CASRRRGGGTEAFF
15	TRBJ1-2	-	TRBV5-4	TRBD1	TGTGCCAGCAGCCTAACAGGGGGCGAAAACTATGGCTACACCTTC	CASSLTGGENYGYTF
15	TRBJ2-3	-	TRBV5-1	TRBD1	TGCGCCAGCAGCCGACAGGGGGCGGCCACAGATACGCAGTATTTT	CASSRQGAATDTQYF
16	TRBJ1-3	few	TRBV5-4	TRBD1	TGTGCCAGCAGCTCCGGGACAGGTCGGTCCGGAAACACCATATATTTT	CASSSGTGRSGNTIYF
16	TRBJ2-7	-	TRBV9	TRBD1	TGTGCCAGCAGCGAAATGACAGGGGGGGGTACCTACGAGCAGTACTTC	CASSEMTGGGTYEQYF
16	TRBJ2-1	-	TRBV7-6	TRBD2	TGTGCCAGCAGCACGGGACTAGGGGTTGGTGACAATGAGCAGTTCTTC	CASSTGLGVGDNEQFF
14	TRBJ2-7	-	TRBV28	-	TGTGCCAGCAGTTCGATGTCGGGAGATCGCGAGCAGTACTTC	CASSSMSGDREQYF
15	TRBJ2-5	-	TRBV11-2	-	TGTGCCAGCAGTATAGTGCCAGGTGGGCAAGAGACCCAGTACTTC	CASSIVPGGQETQYF
15	TRBJ1-2	-	TRBV18	-	TGTGCCAGCTCACTCCCTGACACGTCAAACTATGGCTACACCTTC	CASSLPDTSNYGYTF
16	TRBJ2-7	-	TRBV5-1	TRBD2	TGCGCCAGCAGCTTGGACTTAGCGGGGGCGACCTACGAGCAGTACTTC	CASSLDLAGATYEQYF